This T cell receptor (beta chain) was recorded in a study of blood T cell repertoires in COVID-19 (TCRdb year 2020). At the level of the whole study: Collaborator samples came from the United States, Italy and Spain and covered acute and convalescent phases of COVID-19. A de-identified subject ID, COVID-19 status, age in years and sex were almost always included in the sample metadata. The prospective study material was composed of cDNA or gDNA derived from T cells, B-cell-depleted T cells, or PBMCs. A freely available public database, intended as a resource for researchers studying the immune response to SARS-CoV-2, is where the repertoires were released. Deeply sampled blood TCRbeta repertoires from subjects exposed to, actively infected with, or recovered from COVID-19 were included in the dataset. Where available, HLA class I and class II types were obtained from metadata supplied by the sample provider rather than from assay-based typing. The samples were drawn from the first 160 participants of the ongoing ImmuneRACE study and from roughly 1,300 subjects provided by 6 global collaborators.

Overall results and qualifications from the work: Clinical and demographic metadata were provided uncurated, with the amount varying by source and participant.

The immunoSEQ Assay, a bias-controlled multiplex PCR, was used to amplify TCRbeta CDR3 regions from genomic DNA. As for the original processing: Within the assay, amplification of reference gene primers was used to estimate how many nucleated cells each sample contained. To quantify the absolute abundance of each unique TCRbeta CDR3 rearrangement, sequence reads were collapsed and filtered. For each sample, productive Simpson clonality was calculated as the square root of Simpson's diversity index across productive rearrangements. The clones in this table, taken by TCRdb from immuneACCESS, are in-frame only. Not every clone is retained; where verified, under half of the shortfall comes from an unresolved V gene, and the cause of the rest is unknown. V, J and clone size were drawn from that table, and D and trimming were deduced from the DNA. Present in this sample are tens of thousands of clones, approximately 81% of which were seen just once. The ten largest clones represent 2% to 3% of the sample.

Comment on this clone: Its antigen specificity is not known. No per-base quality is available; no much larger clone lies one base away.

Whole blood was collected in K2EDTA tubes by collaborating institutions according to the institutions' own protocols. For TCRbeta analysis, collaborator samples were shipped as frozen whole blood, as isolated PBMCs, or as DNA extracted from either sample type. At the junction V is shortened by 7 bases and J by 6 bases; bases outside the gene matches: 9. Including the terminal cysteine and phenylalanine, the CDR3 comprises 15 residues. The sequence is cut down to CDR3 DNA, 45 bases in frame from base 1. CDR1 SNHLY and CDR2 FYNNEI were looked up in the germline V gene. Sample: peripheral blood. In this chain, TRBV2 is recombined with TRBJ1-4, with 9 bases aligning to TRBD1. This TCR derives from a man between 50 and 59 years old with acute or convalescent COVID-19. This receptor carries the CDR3 CASIRIRDRDEKLFF. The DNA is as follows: TGTGCCAGCATCCGAATCCGGGACAGGGATGAAAAACTGTTTTTT.